This record looks at one T cell receptor (beta chain) sequence and its context. What it binds is not known. This sample is part of a study of cytotoxic CD8 clonotypes in ibrutinib-treated CLL. Broader study findings: Having risen at ibrutinib response, clonality had fallen back toward baseline by progression.

The table came from immunoSEQ multiplex PCR; TCRdb's copy has only in-frame clones and leaves some out. The sample holds about 68,000 clones, about two thirds seen once. This TCR derives from a human donor with chronic lymphocytic leukemia. The sequencing here drew on PBMCs, taken after 12 months of ibrutinib treatment.

The CDR3 reads CASSLGAGGADTQYF. The CDR3 DNA reads as TGTGCCAGCAGCTTAGGAGCGGGGGGCGCAGATACGCAGTATTTT. This rearrangement joins TRBV7-2 to TRBJ2-3, with TRBD2 identical over 9 bases. The CDR3 spans 15 residues. Germline assignment: CDR1 SGHTA and CDR2 FQGNSA. The junction had 3 bases not matched to a gene; V was cut back by 1 base and J by 4 bases.